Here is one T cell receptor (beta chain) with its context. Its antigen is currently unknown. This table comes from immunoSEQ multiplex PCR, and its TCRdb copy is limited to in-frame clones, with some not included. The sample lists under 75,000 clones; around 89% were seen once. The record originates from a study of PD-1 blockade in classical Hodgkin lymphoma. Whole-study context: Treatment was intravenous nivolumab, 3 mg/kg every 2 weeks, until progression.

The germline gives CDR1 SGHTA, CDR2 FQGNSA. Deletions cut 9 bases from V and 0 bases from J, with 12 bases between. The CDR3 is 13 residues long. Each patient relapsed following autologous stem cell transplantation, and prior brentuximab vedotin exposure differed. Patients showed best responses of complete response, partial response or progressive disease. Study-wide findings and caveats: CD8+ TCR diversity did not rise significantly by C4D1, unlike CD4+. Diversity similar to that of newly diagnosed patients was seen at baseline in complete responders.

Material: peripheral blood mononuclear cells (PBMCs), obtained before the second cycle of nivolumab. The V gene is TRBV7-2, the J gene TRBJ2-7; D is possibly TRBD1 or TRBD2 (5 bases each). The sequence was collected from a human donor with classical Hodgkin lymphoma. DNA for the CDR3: TGTGCCAGGGGGGATCCTGACTCCTACGAGCAGTACTTC. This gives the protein CARGDPDSYEQYF.